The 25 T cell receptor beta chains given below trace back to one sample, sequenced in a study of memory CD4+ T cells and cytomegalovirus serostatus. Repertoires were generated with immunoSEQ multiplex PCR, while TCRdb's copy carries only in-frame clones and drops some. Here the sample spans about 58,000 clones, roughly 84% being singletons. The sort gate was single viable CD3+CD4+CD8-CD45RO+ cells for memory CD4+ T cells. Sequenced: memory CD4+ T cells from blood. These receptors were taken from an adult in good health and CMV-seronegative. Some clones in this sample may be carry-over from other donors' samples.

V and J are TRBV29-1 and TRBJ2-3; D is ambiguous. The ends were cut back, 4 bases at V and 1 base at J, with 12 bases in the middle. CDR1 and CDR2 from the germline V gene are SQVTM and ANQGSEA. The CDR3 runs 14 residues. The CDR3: CSVVYSAGTDTQYF. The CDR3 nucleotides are TGCAGCGTTGTGTACTCCGCGGGCACAGATACGCAGTATTTT.

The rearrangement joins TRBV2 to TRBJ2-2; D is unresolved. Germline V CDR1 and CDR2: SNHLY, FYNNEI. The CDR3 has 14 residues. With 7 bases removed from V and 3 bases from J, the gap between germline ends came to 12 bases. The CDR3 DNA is TGTGCCAGCACGGTAGATGGGTACACCGGGGAGCTGTTTTTT. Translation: CASTVDGYTGELFF.

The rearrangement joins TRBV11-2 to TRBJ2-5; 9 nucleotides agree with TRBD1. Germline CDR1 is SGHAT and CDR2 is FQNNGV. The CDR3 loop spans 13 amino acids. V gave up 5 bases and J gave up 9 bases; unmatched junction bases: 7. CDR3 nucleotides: TGTGCCAGCAGCCGGGACAGGGAAGGGGCCCAGTACTTC. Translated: CASSRDREGAQYF. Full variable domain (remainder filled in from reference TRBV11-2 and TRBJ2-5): EAGVAQSPRYKIIEKRQSVAFWCNPISGHATLYWYQQILGQGPKLLIQFQNNGVVDDSQLPKDRFSAERLKGVDSTLKIQPAKLEDSAVYLCASSRDREGAQYFGPGTRLLVL.

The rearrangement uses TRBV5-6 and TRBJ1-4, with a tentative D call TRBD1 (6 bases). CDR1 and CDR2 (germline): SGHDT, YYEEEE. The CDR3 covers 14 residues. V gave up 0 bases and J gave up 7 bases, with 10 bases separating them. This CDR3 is CASSLDRESEKLFF. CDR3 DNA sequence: TGTGCCAGCAGCTTGGACAGGGAAAGTGAAAAACTGTTTTTT.

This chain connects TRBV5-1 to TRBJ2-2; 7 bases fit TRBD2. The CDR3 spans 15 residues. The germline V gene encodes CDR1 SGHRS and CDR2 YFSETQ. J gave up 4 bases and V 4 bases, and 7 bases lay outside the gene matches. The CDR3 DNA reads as TGCGCCAGCAGCGCCGGGACTACGGGCACCGGGGAGCTGTTTTTT. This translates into CASSAGTTGTGELFF. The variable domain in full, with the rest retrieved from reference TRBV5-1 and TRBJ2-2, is KAGVTQTPRYLIKTRGQQVTLSCSPISGHRSVSWYQQTPGQGLQFLFEYFSETQRNKGNFPGRFSGRQFSNSRSEMNVSTLELGDSALYLCASSAGTTGTGELFFGEGSRLTVL.

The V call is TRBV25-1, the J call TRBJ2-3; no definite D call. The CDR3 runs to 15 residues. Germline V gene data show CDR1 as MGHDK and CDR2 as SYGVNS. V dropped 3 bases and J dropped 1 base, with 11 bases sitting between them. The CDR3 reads CASSDITIGTDTQYF. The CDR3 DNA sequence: TGTGCCAGCAGTGATATTACAATTGGCACAGATACGCAGTATTTT.

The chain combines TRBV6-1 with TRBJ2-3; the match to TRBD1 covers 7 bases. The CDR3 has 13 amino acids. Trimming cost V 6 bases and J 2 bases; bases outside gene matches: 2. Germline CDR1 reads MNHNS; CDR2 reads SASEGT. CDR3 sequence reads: CASRTGITDTQYF. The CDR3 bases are TGTGCCAGCAGGACAGGGATCACAGATACGCAGTATTTT.

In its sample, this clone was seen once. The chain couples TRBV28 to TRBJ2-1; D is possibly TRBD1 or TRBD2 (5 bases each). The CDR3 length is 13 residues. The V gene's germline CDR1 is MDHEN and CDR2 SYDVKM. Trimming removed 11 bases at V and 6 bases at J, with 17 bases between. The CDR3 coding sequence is TGTGCCGCGCACGGGATGGGGCCCAATGAGCAGTTCTTC. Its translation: CAAHGMGPNEQFF.

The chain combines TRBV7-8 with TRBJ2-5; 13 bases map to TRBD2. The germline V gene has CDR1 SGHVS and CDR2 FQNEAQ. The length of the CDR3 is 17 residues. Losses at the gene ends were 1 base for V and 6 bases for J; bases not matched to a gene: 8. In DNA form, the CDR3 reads TGTGCCAGCAGCTTAGTAGGGACTAGCGGGGCGAGTCAGACCCAGTACTTC. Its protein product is CASSLVGTSGASQTQYF.

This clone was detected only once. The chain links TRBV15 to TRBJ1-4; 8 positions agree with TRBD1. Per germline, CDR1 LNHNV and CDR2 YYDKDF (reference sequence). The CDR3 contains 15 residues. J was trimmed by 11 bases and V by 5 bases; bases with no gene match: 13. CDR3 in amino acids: CATSPRRQGAGKLFF. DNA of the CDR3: TGTGCCACCAGCCCCCGACGGCAGGGGGCAGGGAAACTGTTTTTT.

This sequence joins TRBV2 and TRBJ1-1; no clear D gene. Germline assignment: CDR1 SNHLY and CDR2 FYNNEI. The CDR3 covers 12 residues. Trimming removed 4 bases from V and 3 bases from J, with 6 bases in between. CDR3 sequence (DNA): TGTGCCAGCAGTGCAGAGGACACTGAAGCTTTCTTT. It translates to CASSAEDTEAFF. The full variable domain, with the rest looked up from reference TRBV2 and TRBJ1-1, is EPEVTQTPSHQVTQMGQEVILRCVPISNHLYFYWYRQILGQKVEFLVSFYNNEISEKSEIFDDQFSVERPDGSNFTLKIRSTKLEDSAMYFCASSAEDTEAFFGQGTRLTVV.

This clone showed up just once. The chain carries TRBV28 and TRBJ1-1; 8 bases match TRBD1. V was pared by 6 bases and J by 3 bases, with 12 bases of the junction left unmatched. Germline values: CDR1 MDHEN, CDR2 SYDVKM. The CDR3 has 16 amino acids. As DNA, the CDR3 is TGTGCCAGCAGGCTTCGCTTGGGGACAGGAGACACTGAAGCTTTCTTT. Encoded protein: CASRLRLGTGDTEAFF. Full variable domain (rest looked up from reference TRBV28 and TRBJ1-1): DVKVTQSSRYLVKRTGEKVFLECVQDMDHENMFWYRQDPGLGLRLIYFSYDVKMKEKGDIPEGYSVSREKKERFSLILESASTNQTSMYLCASRLRLGTGDTEAFFGQGTRLTVV.

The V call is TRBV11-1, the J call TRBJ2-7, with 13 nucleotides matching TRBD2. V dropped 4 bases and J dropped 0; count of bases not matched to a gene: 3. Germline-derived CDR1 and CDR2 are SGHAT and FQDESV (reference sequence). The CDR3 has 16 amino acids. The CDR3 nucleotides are TGTGCCAGCAGCTCCAGGACTAGCGGGAGCTCCTACGAGCAGTACTTC. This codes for CASSSRTSGSSYEQYF.

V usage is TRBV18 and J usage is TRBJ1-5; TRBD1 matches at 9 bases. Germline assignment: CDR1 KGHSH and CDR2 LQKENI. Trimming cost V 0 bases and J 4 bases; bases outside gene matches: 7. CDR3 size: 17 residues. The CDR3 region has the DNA TGTGCCAGCTCACCACCGAATAAGGACAGGGGTAATCAGCCCCAGCATTTT. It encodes CASSPPNKDRGNQPQHF. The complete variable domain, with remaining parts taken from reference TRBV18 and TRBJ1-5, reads NAGVMQNPRHLVRRRGQEARLRCSPMKGHSHVYWYRQLPEEGLKFMVYLQKENIIDESGMPKERFSAEFPKEGPSILRIQQVVRGDSAAYFCASSPPNKDRGNQPQHFGDGTRLSIL.

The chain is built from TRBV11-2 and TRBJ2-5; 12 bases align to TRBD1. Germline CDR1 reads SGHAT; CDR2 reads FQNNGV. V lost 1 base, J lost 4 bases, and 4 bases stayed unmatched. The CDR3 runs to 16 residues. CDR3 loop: CASSLGGTGGRETQYF. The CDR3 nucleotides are TGTGCCAGCAGCTTAGGTGGGACAGGGGGCAGAGAGACCCAGTACTTC.

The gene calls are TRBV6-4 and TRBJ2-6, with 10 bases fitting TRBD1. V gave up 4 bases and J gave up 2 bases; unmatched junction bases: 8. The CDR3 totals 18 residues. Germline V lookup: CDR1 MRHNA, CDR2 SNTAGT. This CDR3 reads CASSAPGTGAAGANVLTF. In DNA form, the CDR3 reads TGTGCCAGCAGTGCCCCCGGGACAGGGGCCGCTGGGGCCAACGTCCTGACTTTC.

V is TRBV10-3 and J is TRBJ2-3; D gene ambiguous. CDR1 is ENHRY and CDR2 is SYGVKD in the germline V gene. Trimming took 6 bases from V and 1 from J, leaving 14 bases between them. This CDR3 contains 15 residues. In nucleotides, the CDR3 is TGTGCCATCAGCGTAAGAGACACAGGCACAGATACGCAGTATTTT. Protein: CAISVRDTGTDTQYF.

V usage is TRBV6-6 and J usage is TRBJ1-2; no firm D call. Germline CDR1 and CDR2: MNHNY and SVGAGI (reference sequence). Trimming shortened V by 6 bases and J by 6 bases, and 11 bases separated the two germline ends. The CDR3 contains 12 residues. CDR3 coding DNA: TGTGCCAGCAGGGGAGGTCCGCATGGCTACACCTTC. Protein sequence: CASRGGPHGYTF.

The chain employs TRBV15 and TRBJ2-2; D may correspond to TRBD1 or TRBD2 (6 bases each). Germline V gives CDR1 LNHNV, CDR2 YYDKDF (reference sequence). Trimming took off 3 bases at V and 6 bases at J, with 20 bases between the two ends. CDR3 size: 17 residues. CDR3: CATSSRGGRRAPGELFF. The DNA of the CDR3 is TGTGCCACCAGCAGCCGAGGGGGGCGGAGGGCCCCCGGGGAGCTGTTTTTT.

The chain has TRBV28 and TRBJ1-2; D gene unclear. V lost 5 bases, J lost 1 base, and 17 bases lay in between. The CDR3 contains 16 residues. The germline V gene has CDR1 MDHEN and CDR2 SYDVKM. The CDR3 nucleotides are TGTGCCAGCAGTCAAAGGGCCGGCCGTGGTAACTATGGCTACACCTTC. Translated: CASSQRAGRGNYGYTF.

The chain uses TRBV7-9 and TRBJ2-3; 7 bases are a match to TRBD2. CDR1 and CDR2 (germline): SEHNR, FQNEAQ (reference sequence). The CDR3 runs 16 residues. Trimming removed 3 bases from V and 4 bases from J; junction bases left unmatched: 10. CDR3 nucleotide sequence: TGTGCCAGCAGCTTCTACCTTTTGGGAGGGCCAGATACGCAGTATTTT. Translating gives CASSFYLLGGPDTQYF.

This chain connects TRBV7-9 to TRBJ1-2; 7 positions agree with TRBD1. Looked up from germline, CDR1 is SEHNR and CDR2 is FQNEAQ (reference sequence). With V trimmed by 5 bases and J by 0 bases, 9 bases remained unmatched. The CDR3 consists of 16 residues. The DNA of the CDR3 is TGTGCCAGCAGCCCCGGCGGACAGGCGGCTAACTATGGCTACACCTTC. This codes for CASSPGGQAANYGYTF.

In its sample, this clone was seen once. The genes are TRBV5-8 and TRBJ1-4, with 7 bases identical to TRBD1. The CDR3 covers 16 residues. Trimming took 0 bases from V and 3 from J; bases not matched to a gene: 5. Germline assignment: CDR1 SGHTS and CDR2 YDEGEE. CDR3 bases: TGTGCCAGCAGCTTGGATGACAGGGAGGCTAATGAAAAACTGTTTTTT. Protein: CASSLDDREANEKLFF.

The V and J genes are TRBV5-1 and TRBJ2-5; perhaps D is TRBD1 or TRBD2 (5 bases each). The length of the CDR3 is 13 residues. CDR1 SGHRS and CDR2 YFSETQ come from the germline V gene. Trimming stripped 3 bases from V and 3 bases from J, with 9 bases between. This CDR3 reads CASSYGAKETQYF. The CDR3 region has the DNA TGCGCCAGCAGCTACGGGGCAAAAGAGACCCAGTACTTC.

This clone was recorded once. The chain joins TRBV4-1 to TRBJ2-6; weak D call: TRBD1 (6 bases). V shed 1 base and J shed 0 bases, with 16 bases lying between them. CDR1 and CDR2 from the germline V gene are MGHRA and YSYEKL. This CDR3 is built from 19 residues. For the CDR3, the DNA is TGCGCCAGCAGCCAAGGATACAGGGACCTAAGCTCTGGGGCCAACGTCCTGACTTTC. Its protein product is CASSQGYRDLSSGANVLTF.